The clone carrying this T cell receptor beta chain came up a few times. From germline, CDR1 is SGDLS and CDR2 YYNGEE. The CDR3 runs to 16 residues. V was shortened by 4 bases and J by 2 bases, with 16 bases between the two germline ends. The record originates from a study of technical replicates of blood from a handful of donors. Using immunoSEQ multiplex PCR, the repertoire was profiled, and TCRdb retains in-frame clones only, with some absent. The sample carries about 50,000 clones, around 95% recorded once. The chain has TRBV9 and TRBJ2-1; perhaps TRBD2 as D (5 bases). Input material: T cells isolated from PBMCs. This TCR was recovered from a human donor in good health. In DNA, the CDR3 is TGTGCCAGCAGCCCTTCAGCGGAAGTCACCTACAATGAGCAGTTCTTC. Translated: CASSPSAEVTYNEQFF.